The 24 T cell receptor beta chains listed next were all sequenced from one sample in a study of tumor-infiltrating lymphocytes in primary liver carcinoma. Germline DNA was also extracted, and blood RNA derived from unsorted whole blood. A primer in the constant region served to generate TCR beta cDNA from about 470 ng of total RNA. Slightly modified ARM-PCR, run as three nested multiplex PCR rounds, produced the TCR beta libraries. In the first two PCR rounds, TRBV1-TRBV30 forward primers were paired with a C-beta reverse primer, and each round lasted roughly 9 cycles. TCRdb analysed the multiplex PCR reads with MiXCR anew, one entry per CDR3 protein. The data contain about 310,000 distinct CDR3 sequences, 65% of them singletons. What was sequenced was peripheral blood. The receptor set was obtained from a man between 40 and 49 years old with primary liver carcinoma and hepatitis B virus infection.

Notes on this clonotype: This may arise from a read error, as a much more abundant clone is one base away. The rearrangement uses TRBV5-4 and TRBJ2-5; perhaps TRBD1 as D (6 bases). Germline V lookup: CDR1 SGHNT, CDR2 YYREEE (reference sequence). V was clipped by 4 bases and J by 1 base, with 8 bases between them. The CDR3 runs 13 residues. CDR3 nucleotide sequence: TGTGCCAGCAGCATGGACAGCCAAGAGACCCAGTACTTC. Translation gives CASSMDSQETQYF.

Remarks on this clonotype: Being one base from a much bigger clone, this may be a read error. The chain joins TRBV6-2 or TRBV6-3 to TRBJ1-1; D gene unclear. This CDR3 comprises 14 residues. The V gene's germline CDR1 is MNHEY and CDR2 SVGEGT. V gave up 6 bases and J gave up 3 bases, with 14 bases separating them. The CDR3 protein is CASRKTPSHTEAFF. DNA for the CDR3: TGTGCCAGCAGAAAAACCCCATCCCACACTGAAGCTTTCTTT.

The chain combines TRBV11-1 with TRBJ2-7; no clear D gene. CDR3 length: 11 residues. Germline CDR1 reads SGHAT; CDR2 reads FQDESV (reference sequence). Trimming pared 7 bases from V and 10 bases from J, leaving 14 bases between. The CDR3 sequence is CASNLGKDQYF. In nucleotides, the CDR3 is TGTGCCAGCAACTTGGGGAAAGATCAGTACTTC.

Concerning this clonotype itself: This may be a read error, as it is one base from a much larger clone. The chain joins TRBV4-2 to TRBJ2-1, with 9 bases aligning to TRBD2. The CDR3 extends over 17 amino acids. Germline assignment: CDR1 LGHNA and CDR2 YNFKEQ. The CDR3 reads CVSSARGSGSLYNEQFF. DNA for the CDR3: TGTGTCAGCAGCGCAAGGGGTAGCGGGAGCCTCTACAATGAGCAGTTCTTC.

This clonotype was found many times. This chain links TRBV5-6 with TRBJ1-2; D not resolved. The CDR3 loop spans 11 amino acids. V was shortened by 4 bases and J by 8 bases, with 9 bases between the two germline ends. Germline-derived CDR1 and CDR2 are SGHDT and YYEEEE. The CDR3 region is CASSTGPGYTF. The CDR3 region has the DNA TGTGCCAGCAGCACCGGTCCAGGCTACACCTTC. The full variable domain, completed using reference TRBV5-6 and TRBJ1-2, is DAGVTQSPTHLIKTRGQQVTLRCSPKSGHDTVSWYQQALGQGPQFIFQYYEEEERQRGNFPDRFSGHQFPNYSSELNVNALLLGDSALYLCASSTGPGYTFGSGTRLTVV.

The CDR3 DNA sequence: TGTGCCAGTAGTCCGTCGCAGGGGACGTTCTTC. Its translation: CASSPSQGTFF. The V and J genes are TRBV19 and TRBJ2-1; D perhaps matches TRBD1 (6 bases). Germline loops: CDR1 LNHDA, CDR2 SQIVND (reference sequence). The V and J ends lost 5 bases and 15 bases respectively, with 14 bases between them. This CDR3 spans 11 amino acids.

In its sample, this clonotype was seen a few times. This chain connects TRBV4-1 to TRBJ2-1, with D perhaps matching TRBD1 or TRBD2 (5 bases each). Trimming left V 1 base short and J 7 bases short, with 14 bases between. CDR1 is MGHRA and CDR2 is YSYEKL in the germline V gene. The CDR3 has 15 amino acids. The DNA of the CDR3 is TGCGCCAGCAGCCAAGTTGGGACGGACCCGAATGAGCAGTTCTTC. Amino acids: CASSQVGTDPNEQFF.

Worth noting for this clonotype: This CDR3 fails to terminate in the conserved phenylalanine or tryptophan, so it likely reflects a read error. This sequence joins TRBV11-2 and TRBJ1-1; D unclear. The CDR3 is 12 residues long. V was pared by 7 bases and J by 4 bases, with 10 bases between. The germline V gene encodes CDR1 SGHAT and CDR2 FQNNGV. The CDR3: CASILIATEAFL. The CDR3, as DNA: TGTGCCAGCATCTTGATCGCCACTGAAGCTTTCCTT.

This clonotype was recorded only once. A much larger clone differs by one base, so this may be a read error. The gene calls are TRBV5-4 and TRBJ2-2, with D unclear. The CDR3 totals 15 residues. Germline assignment: CDR1 SGHNT and CDR2 YYREEE (reference sequence). The CDR3 region has the DNA TGTGCCAACAGCTTGGCGAAGGGTTACACCGGGGAGCTGTTTTTT. Amino acids: CANSLAKGYTGELFF.

A word on this clonotype: One end of the junction does not line up with germline, which may come from a read error. This chain joins TRBV30 and TRBJ2-1; the D gene could be TRBD1 or TRBD2 (5 bases each). This CDR3 is 15 amino acids long. Germline CDR1 and CDR2: GTSNPN and SVGIG (reference sequence). The CDR3 protein is CAWTPGSRGADEHFF. For the CDR3, the DNA is TGTGCCTGGACCCCCGGGTCGAGGGGCGCGGACGAGCACTTCTTC.

There are a few counts of this clonotype. The chain recombines TRBV11-2 with TRBJ1-1, with no clear D. Per germline, CDR1 SGHAT and CDR2 FQNNGV. The CDR3 contains 15 residues. The germline V and J ends were trimmed by 2 bases and 4 bases, with 14 bases remaining between them. The CDR3 DNA is TGTGCCAGCAGCTTATCCAGTAGGACGAGCACTGAAGCTTTCTTT. It codes for CASSLSSRTSTEAFF.

This clonotype has only one observation. A read error may be the cause here, since a much bigger clone is one base away. The chain has TRBV12-3 or TRBV12-4 and TRBJ2-1; D is undetermined. The CDR3 is 17 amino acids. V dropped 4 bases and J dropped 4 bases, with 20 bases sitting between them. In DNA form, the CDR3 reads TGTGCCAGCAGTTCCTGGGGTGGGGTTAGCCGGTACAATGAGCAGTTCTTC. Translation gives CASSSWGGVSRYNEQFF.

This chain joins TRBV5-4 and TRBJ2-7; a weak D match, TRBD2 (6 bases). The CDR3 is 14 amino acids. CDR1 and CDR2 (germline): SGHNT, YYREEE (reference sequence). The V and J ends lost 3 bases and 5 bases respectively, with 15 bases between them. CDR3 protein: CASSYGHGRNEQYF. CDR3 coding DNA: TGTGCCAGCAGCTACGGACATGGGAGGAACGAGCAGTACTTC.

A remark on this clonotype: A read error is likely, as this CDR3 ends without the conserved phenylalanine or tryptophan. The chain recombines TRBV5-1 with TRBJ1-5; no reliable D call. The CDR3 is 14 amino acids. From germline, CDR1 is SGHRS and CDR2 YFSETQ. The germline V and J ends were trimmed by 3 bases and 4 bases, with 11 bases remaining between them. In DNA, the CDR3 is TGCGCCAGCAGCTATGACGGAGTAAATCAGCCCCAGCATCTT. Amino acids: CASSYDGVNQPQHL.

The genes are TRBV11-1 and TRBJ2-5; the D call may be TRBD1 or TRBD2 (7 bases each). Trimming took 7 bases from V and 2 from J, leaving 20 bases between them. This CDR3 comprises 16 residues. Germline lookup yields CDR1 SGHAT and CDR2 FQDESV (reference sequence). The CDR3 region is CASITGGGQCQETQYF. CDR3 nucleotide sequence: TGTGCCAGCATCACTGGGGGGGGACAGTGTCAAGAGACCCAGTACTTC.

This clonotype has ten or more counts. The CDR3 DNA is TGTGCCAGCAGCCAAGAGGGACAGGGGCGGAATGAAAAACTGTTTTTT. Its translation: CASSQEGQGRNEKLFF. This chain joins TRBV4-2 and TRBJ1-4, with 10 bases identical to TRBD1. CDR1 and CDR2 (germline): LGHNA, YNFKEQ. The CDR3 runs 16 residues. V lost 0 bases, J lost 5 bases, and 3 bases stayed unmatched.

On this clonotype: A much larger clone differs by one base, so this may be a read error. The rearrangement joins TRBV11-2 to TRBJ2-1; no clear D. CDR3 size: 12 residues. Trimming took off 8 bases at V and 5 bases at J, with 10 bases between the two ends. Germline CDR1 reads SGHAT; CDR2 reads FQNNGV. CDR3 sequence (DNA): TGTGCCAGCGGTCGAAAGGACAATGAGCAGTTCTTC. Protein product: CASGRKDNEQFF.

Concerning this clonotype: The germline gene is not matched at one end of the junction; a read error may be the cause. The chain combines TRBV11-1 with TRBJ2-1; D uncertain. The CDR3 is 11 residues long. Per the germline V gene, CDR1 is SGHAT and CDR2 is FQDESV (reference sequence). CDR3 protein: CSSNLLHEQFF. CDR3 nucleotides: TGTTCCAGCAACTTATTGCATGAGCAGTTCTTC. The whole variable domain, remainder taken from reference TRBV11-1 and TRBJ2-1, is EAEVAQSPRYKITEKSQAVAFWCDPISGHATLYWYRQILGQGPELLVQFQDESVVDDSQLPKDRFSAERLKGVDSTLKIQPAELGDSAMYLCSSNLLHEQFFGPGTRLTVL.

Concerning this clonotype: Sequence at one end of the junction differs from germline and may be a read error. The chain has TRBV30 and TRBJ1-6; maybe TRBD1 (5 bases). There are 13 residues in the CDR3. Germline V gene lookup returns CDR1 GTSNPN and CDR2 SVGIG (reference sequence). The CDR3 here is CARSGALNSPLHF. The CDR3 coding sequence is TGTGCCCGGAGTGGGGCACTTAATTCACCCCTCCACTTT.

About this clonotype: Being one base from a much bigger clone, this may be a read error. The gene calls are TRBV6-2 or TRBV6-3 and TRBJ2-1; 7 bases align to TRBD2. CDR1 and CDR2 from the germline V gene are MNHEY and SVGEGT. J lost 4 bases, V lost 11 bases, and 8 bases had no gene match. The CDR3 is 13 residues long. CDR3 sequence reads: CAGARTSYNEQFF. In DNA form, the CDR3 reads TGTGCCGGCGCTCGGACTAGTTACAATGAGCAGTTCTTC.

This clonotype turned up a few times. The gene calls are TRBV7-8 and TRBJ1-1; D possibly corresponds to TRBD1 (6 bases). Germline V gives CDR1 SGHVS, CDR2 FQNEAQ. V lost 3 bases and J 3 bases, leaving 11 bases between the germline ends. This CDR3 is built from 14 residues. This chain's CDR3 is CASSFTGRDTEAFF. The CDR3 DNA sequence: TGTGCCAGCAGCTTTACAGGGAGGGACACTGAAGCTTTCTTT.

The chain links TRBV19 to TRBJ1-2; 8 nucleotides agree with TRBD1. The ends lost 4 bases at V and 8 bases at J; junction bases unmatched: 6. CDR3 size: 13 residues. From germline, CDR1 is LNHDA and CDR2 SQIVND (reference sequence). The CDR3 DNA follows: TGTGCCAGTAGTAGCCGGACAGGGAACGGCTACACCTTC. Its translation: CASSSRTGNGYTF.

Points on this clonotype: A read error may explain this, as a much larger clone is one base away. The rearrangement joins TRBV4-1 to TRBJ1-6; possibly TRBD1 for D (5 bases). This CDR3 region has 16 residues. Trimming shortened V by 0 bases and J by 6 bases, and 12 bases separated the two germline ends. Looked up from germline, CDR1 is MGHRA and CDR2 is YSYEKL. DNA of the CDR3: TGCGCCAGCAGCCAAGATTGGACATCCCTTAATTCACCCCTCCACTTT. This encodes CASSQDWTSLNSPLHF.

This clonotype has a count of ten or more. The genes are TRBV6-2 or TRBV6-3 and TRBJ2-7; D remains unclear. CDR1 and CDR2 from the germline V gene are MNHEY and SVGEGT. Trimming removed 6 bases at V and 6 bases at J, with 12 bases between. The CDR3 has 12 amino acids. This CDR3 reads CASSDRAREQYF. CDR3 DNA sequence: TGTGCCAGCAGCGACCGGGCCCGCGAGCAGTACTTC.